The 3 T cell receptor beta chains below come from one sample, sequenced in a study of blood T cell repertoires in COVID-19. TCRdb's table, derived via immunoSEQ multiplex PCR, lists solely in-frame clones and lacks some. The table shows around 110,000 clones, with about 90% occurring only once. What was sequenced was peripheral blood. Source of these receptors: a woman in her 30s with acute or convalescent COVID-19.

The V and J genes are TRBV5-1 and TRBJ1-5, with 9 bases identical to TRBD1. With 0 bases clipped from V and 7 bases from J, the junction kept 5 bases outside the gene matches. The CDR3 runs to 15 residues. Per germline, CDR1 SGHRS and CDR2 YFSETQ. In nucleotides, the CDR3 is TGCGCCAGCAGCTTGGGGACAGGGGCAACACAGCCCCAGCATTTT. Translated: CASSLGTGATQPQHF.

This clone has only one observation. V and J are TRBV2 and TRBJ2-3; a weak D match, TRBD2 (6 bases). CDR1 SNHLY and CDR2 FYNNEI come from the germline V gene. Trimming left V 1 base short and J 2 bases short, with 13 bases between. This CDR3 has 16 amino acids. CDR3 loop: CASSEVAGLNTDTQYF. CDR3 sequence (DNA): TGTGCCAGCAGTGAAGTTGCGGGATTGAACACAGATACGCAGTATTTT. The full variable domain, with the rest looked up from reference TRBV2 and TRBJ2-3, is EPEVTQTPSHQVTQMGQEVILRCVPISNHLYFYWYRQILGQKVEFLVSFYNNEISEKSEIFDDQFSVERPDGSNFTLKIRSTKLEDSAMYFCASSEVAGLNTDTQYFGPGTRLTVL.

V usage is TRBV27 and J usage is TRBJ1-2; the D gene is possibly TRBD1 (6 bases). The CDR3 totals 13 residues. V lost 2 bases to trimming and J lost 11 bases, with 15 bases between them. Germline CDR1 MNHEY, CDR2 SMNVEV (reference sequence). For the CDR3, the DNA is TGTGCCAGCAGTTTAAGACAGGCTGCCCGTTACACCTTC. As protein: CASSLRQAARYTF.